One and the same sample provided the 25 T cell receptor beta chains below, sequenced in a study of T cell responses to AZD1222 COVID-19 vaccine. Clones were sequenced by immunoSEQ multiplex PCR, and TCRdb holds only the in-frame ones, with some missing. Counted here are about 92,000 clones, around 86% occurring once; the ten biggest clones make up about a tenth. The sample here was peripheral blood, taken on day 0 of AZD1222 vaccination. The receptors here all came from an adult in good health.

V and J are TRBV3-1 (or the pseudogene TRBV3-2) and TRBJ1-2; D is unresolved. The V end was cut by 1 base, the J end by 8 bases, with 8 bases between. The CDR3 spans 12 residues. Germline V CDR1 and CDR2: LGHDT, YNNKEL (reference sequence). CDR3 coding DNA: TGTGCCAGCAGCCAAGGGGTCAGGGGCTACACCTTC. Its translation: CASSQGVRGYTF.

The chain combines TRBV6-1 with TRBJ1-5; no clear D. Trimming left V 3 bases short and J 3 bases short, with 6 bases between. From germline, CDR1 is MNHNS and CDR2 SASEGT. The CDR3 spans 13 residues. The CDR3 here is CASSDSPNQPQHF. The CDR3 DNA reads TGTGCCAGCAGTGACAGCCCCAATCAGCCCCAGCATTTT.

This chain connects TRBV10-1 to TRBJ2-3, with D hard to call. There are 14 residues in the CDR3. Germline V gene sequence: CDR1 WNHNN, CDR2 SYGVQD (reference sequence). V lost 0 bases and J 0 bases, leaving 4 bases between the germline ends. The CDR3: CASSESGSTDTQYF. CDR3 nucleotides: TGCGCCAGCAGTGAGTCGGGCAGCACAGATACGCAGTATTTT.

The J gene is TRBJ2-3, the V gene TRBV7-8, with TRBD2 identical over 8 bases. Germline V gene data show CDR1 as SGHVS and CDR2 as FQNEAQ. This CDR3 has 17 residues. With V trimmed by 1 base and J by 4 bases, 10 bases remained unmatched. The CDR3 coding sequence is TGTGCCAGCAGCTTAGTGGTGGGACTAGGGAACCCAGATACGCAGTATTTT. Translating gives CASSLVVGLGNPDTQYF.

This clone has a single count. The gene calls are TRBV7-2 and TRBJ2-3; TRBD2 agrees at 13 bases. The CDR3 has 18 residues. V lost 8 bases, J lost 7 bases, and 18 bases stayed unmatched. The germline V gene has CDR1 SGHTA and CDR2 FQGNSA. The chain's CDR3 is CASAFKSTSGGVPYTQYF. The CDR3 nucleotides read TGTGCCAGCGCGTTCAAGTCAACTAGCGGGGGGGTACCCTATACGCAGTATTTT.

The chain carries TRBV2 and TRBJ2-3, with D tentatively TRBD1 (6 bases). This CDR3 is built from 17 residues. Germline V lookup: CDR1 SNHLY, CDR2 FYNNEI. V was clipped by 11 bases and J by 6 bases, with 30 bases between them. DNA of the CDR3: TGTGCCGGATGGACAAGCTTCGGCCCATTGGGGGCGGATACGCAGTATTTT. Its protein is CAGWTSFGPLGADTQYF.

V usage is TRBV30 and J usage is TRBJ1-3; no firm D call. The CDR3 extends over 15 amino acids. Trimming took off 2 bases at V and 2 bases at J, with 13 bases between the two ends. The V gene's germline CDR1 is GTSNPN and CDR2 SVGIG (reference sequence). The CDR3 nucleotides are TGTGCCTGGAGTATAGCCCCTTTAGCTGGAAACACCATATATTTT. It translates to CAWSIAPLAGNTIYF.

This clone was seen once. The chain joins TRBV30 to TRBJ2-5, with 9 bases lining up with TRBD2. The CDR3 extends over 16 amino acids. V was pared by 0 bases and J by 1 base, with 6 bases of the junction left unmatched. Germline V lookup: CDR1 GTSNPN, CDR2 SVGIG (reference sequence). This CDR3 reads CAWSVGLAGFQETQYF. The DNA for the CDR3 is TGTGCCTGGAGTGTAGGCCTAGCGGGATTCCAAGAGACCCAGTACTTC.

The chain employs TRBV30 and TRBJ1-1, with 7 bases fitting TRBD1. This CDR3 has 12 residues. Germline V gives CDR1 GTSNPN, CDR2 SVGIG (reference sequence). J lost 7 bases, V lost 0 bases, and 2 bases had no gene match. Here the CDR3 reads CAWSVQGNEAFF. Here the CDR3 DNA reads TGTGCCTGGAGTGTACAGGGGAATGAAGCTTTCTTT.

As concerns this clone: This specimen includes other DNA sequences encoding the same CDR3. The CDR3 loop is CASSLDGTNEKLFF. The CDR3 coding sequence is TGCGCCAGCAGCTTGGATGGGACTAATGAAAAACTGTTTTTT. This chain links TRBV5-1 with TRBJ1-4; D call uncertain. The CDR3 contains 14 residues. The V gene lost 0 bases and the J gene lost 2 bases, with 5 bases spanning the gap. In germline, CDR1 is SGHRS, CDR2 YFSETQ. The full variable domain, in which reference TRBV5-1 and TRBJ1-4 provide the parts outside the CDR3, is KAGVTQTPRYLIKTRGQQVTLSCSPISGHRSVSWYQQTPGQGLQFLFEYFSETQRNKGNFPGRFSGRQFSNSRSEMNVSTLELGDSALYLCASSLDGTNEKLFFGSGTQLSVL.

This clone was recorded only once. This chain links TRBV13 with TRBJ2-3; 10 nucleotides match TRBD2. Unmatched junction bases numbered 12, after V lost 6 bases and J lost 6 bases. The CDR3 consists of 16 residues. Germline V gene lookup returns CDR1 PRHDT and CDR2 FYEKMQ (reference sequence). The CDR3 DNA follows: TGTGCCAGCAGTCTAGCGGGAGTTAAGGCATCGGATACGCAGTATTTT. This gives the protein CASSLAGVKASDTQYF.

This chain joins TRBV7-9 and TRBJ2-3; D not certain. The CDR3 covers 13 residues. V gave up 5 bases and J gave up 5 bases, with 11 bases separating them. The germline V gene has CDR1 SEHNR and CDR2 FQNEAQ (reference sequence). CDR3 sequence (DNA): TGTGCCAGCAGCCCCCCTGTGGGAGATACGCAGTATTTT. It specifies CASSPPVGDTQYF.

This chain's CDR3 is CASSQVEYEQYF. CDR3 nucleotides: TGTGCCAGCAGCCAAGTTGAATACGAGCAGTACTTC. The V and J genes are TRBV3-1 (or the pseudogene TRBV3-2) and TRBJ2-7; no definite D call. The CDR3 has 12 residues. The V end was cut by 1 base, the J end by 4 bases, with 5 bases between. Germline CDR1 and CDR2: LGHDT and YNNKEL (reference sequence).

The V gene is TRBV5-1, the J gene TRBJ2-4; D perhaps matches TRBD1 (5 bases). V shed 0 bases and J shed 7 bases, with 14 bases lying between them. CDR3 length: 15 residues. Germline V gene data show CDR1 as SGHRS and CDR2 as YFSETQ. CDR3 sequence (DNA): TGCGCCAGCAGCTTGGCTGCACAGGATGGGAACATTCAGTACTTC. Amino acid sequence: CASSLAAQDGNIQYF.

The chain has TRBV7-2 and TRBJ1-6; D unclear. Per germline, CDR1 SGHTA and CDR2 FQGNSA. The CDR3 has 14 residues. Trimming left V 4 bases short and J 7 bases short, with 11 bases between. The CDR3 nucleotides read TGTGCCAGCAGCTCCGGGGTGTGGAATTCACCCCTCCACTTT. Its translation is CASSSGVWNSPLHF.

The V call is TRBV28, the J call TRBJ1-5; D possibly corresponds to TRBD1 (6 bases). With 6 bases removed from V and 1 base from J, the gap between germline ends came to 13 bases. In germline, CDR1 is MDHEN, CDR2 SYDVKM. This CDR3 spans 15 amino acids. The CDR3 DNA reads as TGTGCCAGCAGCCGCTCAGGGGTAAGCAATCAGCCCCAGCATTTT. Protein product: CASSRSGVSNQPQHF.

The chain recombines TRBV4-1 with TRBJ1-5; D remains unclear. The CDR3 spans 16 residues. The V end lost 2 bases, the J end lost 3 bases, and 14 bases lay between the germline ends. Germline V CDR1 and CDR2: MGHRA, YSYEKL. The CDR3 spells CASSQRLDPNNQPQHF. CDR3 sequence (DNA): TGCGCCAGCAGCCAAAGGTTAGACCCGAACAATCAGCCCCAGCATTTT.

This rearrangement joins TRBV7-9 to TRBJ2-3, with unresolved D. Trimming shortened V by 4 bases and J by 9 bases, and 20 bases separated the two germline ends. The germline CDR1 and CDR2 sequences are SEHNR and FQNEAQ (reference sequence). CDR3 length equals 15 residues. CDR3 loop: CASSSYLLTKTTQYF. The DNA of the CDR3 is TGTGCCAGCAGCTCATACCTGCTGACAAAAACAACGCAGTATTTT. Based on the CDR3 plus reference TRBV7-9 and TRBJ2-3, the full variable domain is DTGVSQNPRHKITKRGQNVTFRCDPISEHNRLYWYRQTLGQGPEFLTYFQNEAQLEKSRLLSDRFSAERPKGSFSTLEIQRTEQGDSAMYLCASSSYLLTKTTQYFGPGTRLTVL.

The chain has TRBV7-2 and TRBJ1-3, with D hard to call. V was trimmed by 5 bases and J by 0 bases, leaving 11 bases between them. CDR3 size: 15 residues. Germline loops: CDR1 SGHTA, CDR2 FQGNSA. The CDR3 region is CASSPVGVSGNTIYF. DNA of the CDR3: TGTGCCAGCAGCCCGGTCGGGGTCTCTGGAAACACCATATATTTT.

This clone was detected only a few times. The V call is TRBV7-9, the J call TRBJ1-1; TRBD1 matches at 9 bases. V lost 1 base and J lost 4; bases outside the gene matches: 7. Germline V gene data show CDR1 as SEHNR and CDR2 as FQNEAQ (reference sequence). The CDR3 runs to 16 residues. The DNA for the CDR3 is TGTGCCAGCAGCTTAGTGGCACAGGGGGCATTCACTGAAGCTTTCTTT. Amino acid sequence: CASSLVAQGAFTEAFF.

The chain uses TRBV6-5 and TRBJ1-2; D not resolved. This CDR3 region has 13 residues. Germline values: CDR1 MNHEY, CDR2 SVGAGI. Trimming took off 6 bases at V and 7 bases at J, with 15 bases between the two ends. The CDR3 DNA is TGTGCCAGCAGCCCGGGTCTGCCGGCTGGCTACACCTTC. Translation: CASSPGLPAGYTF.

The J gene is TRBJ1-2, the V gene TRBV6-5, with 7 bases identical to TRBD1. Trimming at V came to 5 bases and at J to 0 bases, leaving 3 bases not matched to a gene. Germline values: CDR1 MNHEY, CDR2 SVGAGI. There are 14 residues in the CDR3. The CDR3 reads CASSLDRANYGYTF. The DNA of the CDR3 is TGTGCCAGCAGTCTTGACAGGGCTAACTATGGCTACACCTTC.

V and J are TRBV15 and TRBJ1-5; maybe TRBD1 (6 bases). The CDR3 sequence is 14 residues long. V lost 4 bases to trimming and J lost 3 bases, with 10 bases between them. Germline V gives CDR1 LNHNV, CDR2 YYDKDF (reference sequence). The chain's CDR3 is CATSIQGNNQPQHF. The DNA for the CDR3 is TGTGCCACCAGCATACAGGGAAACAATCAGCCCCAGCATTTT.

This clone was picked up one time. The J gene is TRBJ2-1, the V gene TRBV5-1; D is uncertain. Germline values: CDR1 SGHRS, CDR2 YFSETQ. The germline V and J ends were trimmed by 1 base and 1 base, with 6 bases remaining between them. The CDR3 length is 14 residues. This CDR3 is CASSLLMSYNEQFF. The CDR3, as DNA: TGCGCCAGCAGCTTGCTCATGTCCTACAATGAGCAGTTCTTC.

CDR3 bases: TGTGCCAGCAAGCGGGGGGACTATGGCTACACCTTC. Amino acids: CASKRGDYGYTF. The chain carries TRBV25-1 and TRBJ1-2; possibly TRBD1 for D (5 bases). The germline V gene has CDR1 MGHDK and CDR2 SYGVNS. The V and J ends lost 7 bases and 3 bases respectively, with 9 bases between them. The CDR3 spans 12 residues.